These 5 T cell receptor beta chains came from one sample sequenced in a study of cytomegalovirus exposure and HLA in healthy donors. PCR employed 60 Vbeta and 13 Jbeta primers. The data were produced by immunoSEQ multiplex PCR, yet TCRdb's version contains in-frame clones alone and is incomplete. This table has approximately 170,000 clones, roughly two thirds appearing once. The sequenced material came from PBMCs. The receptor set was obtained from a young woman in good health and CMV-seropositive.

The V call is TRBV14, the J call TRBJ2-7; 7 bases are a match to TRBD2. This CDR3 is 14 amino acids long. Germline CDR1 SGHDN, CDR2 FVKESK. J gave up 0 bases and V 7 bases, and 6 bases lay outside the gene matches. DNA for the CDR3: TGTGCCAGCATGGAGAGCGGGAACTCCTACGAGCAGTACTTC. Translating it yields CASMESGNSYEQYF. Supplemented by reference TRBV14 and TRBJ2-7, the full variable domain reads EAGVTQFPSHSVIEKGQTVTLRCDPISGHDNLYWYRRVMGKEIKFLLHFVKESKQDESGMPNNRFLAERTGGTYSTLKVQPAELEDSGVYFCASMESGNSYEQYFGPGTRLTVT.

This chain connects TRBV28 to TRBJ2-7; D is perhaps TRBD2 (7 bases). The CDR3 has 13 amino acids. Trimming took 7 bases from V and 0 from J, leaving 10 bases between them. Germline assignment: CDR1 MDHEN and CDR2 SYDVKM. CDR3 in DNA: TGTGCCAGCACAAGGGGGGGCTCCTACGAGCAGTACTTC. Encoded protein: CASTRGGSYEQYF. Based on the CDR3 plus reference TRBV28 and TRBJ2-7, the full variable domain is DVKVTQSSRYLVKRTGEKVFLECVQDMDHENMFWYRQDPGLGLRLIYFSYDVKMKEKGDIPEGYSVSREKKERFSLILESASTNQTSMYLCASTRGGSYEQYFGPGTRLTVT.

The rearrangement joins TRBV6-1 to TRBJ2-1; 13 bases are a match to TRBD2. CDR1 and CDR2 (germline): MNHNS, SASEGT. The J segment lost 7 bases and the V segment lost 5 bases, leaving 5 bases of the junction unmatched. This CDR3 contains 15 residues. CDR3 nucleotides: TGTGCCAGCAGTACTAGCGGGGGGGCTTGGAATGAGCAGTTCTTC. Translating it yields CASSTSGGAWNEQFF.

The CDR3 protein is CASSPGTGQPQHF. CDR3 sequence (DNA): TGTGCCAGCAGCCCCGGCACCGGGCAGCCCCAGCATTTT. The genes are TRBV7-2 and TRBJ1-5, with unresolved D. Germline values: CDR1 SGHTA, CDR2 FQGNSA. The V end was cut by 5 bases, the J end by 7 bases, with 12 bases between. The CDR3 runs to 13 residues.

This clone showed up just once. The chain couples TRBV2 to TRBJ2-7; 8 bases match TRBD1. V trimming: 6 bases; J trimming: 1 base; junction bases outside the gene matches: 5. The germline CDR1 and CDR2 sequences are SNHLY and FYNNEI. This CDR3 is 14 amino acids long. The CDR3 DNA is TGTGCCAGCAGAAAAGGACAGGGATCCTACGAGCAGTACTTC. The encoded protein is CASRKGQGSYEQYF. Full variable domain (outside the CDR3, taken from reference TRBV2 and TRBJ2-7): EPEVTQTPSHQVTQMGQEVILRCVPISNHLYFYWYRQILGQKVEFLVSFYNNEISEKSEIFDDQFSVERPDGSNFTLKIRSTKLEDSAMYFCASRKGQGSYEQYFGPGTRLTVT.